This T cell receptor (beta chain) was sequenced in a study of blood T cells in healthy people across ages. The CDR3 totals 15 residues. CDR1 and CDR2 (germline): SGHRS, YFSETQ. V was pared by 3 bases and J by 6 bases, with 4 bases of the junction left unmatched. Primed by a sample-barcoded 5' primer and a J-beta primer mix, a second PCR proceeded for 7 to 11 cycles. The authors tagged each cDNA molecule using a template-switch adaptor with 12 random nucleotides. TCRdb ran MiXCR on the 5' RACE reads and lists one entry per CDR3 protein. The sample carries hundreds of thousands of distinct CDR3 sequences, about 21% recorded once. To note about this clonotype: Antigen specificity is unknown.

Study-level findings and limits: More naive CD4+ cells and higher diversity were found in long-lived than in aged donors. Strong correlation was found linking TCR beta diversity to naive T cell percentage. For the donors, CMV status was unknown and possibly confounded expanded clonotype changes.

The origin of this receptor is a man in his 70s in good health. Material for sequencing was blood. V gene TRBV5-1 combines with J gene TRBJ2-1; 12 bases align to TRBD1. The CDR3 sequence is CASSSPGQGANEQFF. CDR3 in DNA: TGCGCCAGCAGCTCACCGGGACAGGGGGCCAATGAGCAGTTCTTC. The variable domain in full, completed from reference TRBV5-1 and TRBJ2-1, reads KAGVTQTPRYLIKTRGQQVTLSCSPISGHRSVSWYQQTPGQGLQFLFEYFSETQRNKGNFPGRFSGRQFSNSRSEMNVSTLELGDSALYLCASSSPGQGANEQFFGPGTRLTVL.